The rows below give T cell receptor beta chains drawn from one sample of a study of blood T cells in healthy people across ages. TCRdb called the 5' RACE reads again in MiXCR, with one record for every CDR3 protein. The table has around 990,000 distinct CDR3 sequences, 35% to 40% seen once; the top ten hold approximately 14%. The source material was blood. These receptors originate from a man between 18 and 35 years old in good health. The CDR3 runs from the conserved cysteine through the conserved F or W. D genes are given only for firm matches. Clone size is not always given. Where it is, it says once, few, many or a class for expanded clones.

cdr3_nt cdr3_aa clone_size cdr3_length j_call v_call d_call
TGTGCCAGCAGCTTGGATGCAGGGACTGAAGCTTTCTTT CASSLDAGTEAFF . 13 TRBJ1-1 TRBV7-9 .
TGCAGCGTTGGGGGACGGACCCAAGGGACTGGAGCTTTCTTT CSVGGRTQGTGAFF . 14 TRBJ1-1 TRBV29-1 .
TGTGCCAGCAGTTTAAGGGGGGTTTGGCAGGGCAATCAGCCCCAGCATTTT CASSLRGVWQGNQPQHF few 17 TRBJ1-5 TRBV12-3/TRBV12-4 .
TGTGCCAGCAGCCCTCTCCCCGTGGTCGCGGGGGCCAAGCATACGCAGTATTTT CASSPLPVVAGAKHTQYF . 18 TRBJ2-3 TRBV11-2 .
TGCAGCGTTGACCTAGCGGGGGGGAACATTCAGTACTTC CSVDLAGGNIQYF . 13 TRBJ2-4 TRBV29-1 TRBD2
TGCAGCGTTGTTAGAGGAGACACTGAAGCTTTCTTT CSVVRGDTEAFF few 12 TRBJ1-1 TRBV29-1 .
TGTGCCAGCAGCTCGGAGATGCACACAGCTGAGCAGTACTTC CASSSEMHTAEQYF many 14 TRBJ2-5 TRBV7-9 .
TGTGCCAGCAGTCAAGGGACGCCCGTTGATGAGCAGTACTTC CASSQGTPVDEQYF . 14 TRBJ2-5 TRBV12-3/TRBV12-4 .
TGTGCCAGCAGTTGCTCGAGGGGAACGGGGGCCTACAATGAGCAGTTCTTC CASSCSRGTGAYNEQFF . 17 TRBJ2-1 TRBV6-2/TRBV6-3 .
TGCGCCAGCGGCCTAACGAAGGCGCAGCCCCAGCATTTT CASGLTKAQPQHF . 13 TRBJ1-5 TRBV4-3 .
TGCAGTGCTAGATCCAAGACTAGCCCATTAGAGACCCAGTACTTC CSARSKTSPLETQYF once 15 TRBJ2-5 TRBV20-1 TRBD2
TGTGCCAGCAGCTTTGGGGGTCCAGGAATCGAGCAGTACTTC CASSFGGPGIEQYF . 14 TRBJ2-7 TRBV7-9 .
TGTGCCTCCGGCTCCCCTGCCACAGATACGCAGTATTTT CASGSPATDTQYF . 13 TRBJ2-3 TRBV9 .
TGTGCCAGCAGGACAGGGGGTTATAATTCACCCCTCCACTTT CASRTGGYNSPLHF few 14 TRBJ1-6 TRBV27 TRBD1
TGTGCCAGCAGTTTCCCGGGACAGCCATCCGAGCAGTACTTC CASSFPGQPSEQYF . 14 TRBJ2-7 TRBV27 TRBD1
TGTGCCGTCGACAGGGGGCCTTCCTACACCTTC CAVDRGPSYTF . 11 TRBJ1-2 TRBV6-2/TRBV6-3 TRBD1
TGTGCCAGCAGCATAAGGGACACCAACTACGGCTACACCTTC CASSIRDTNYGYTF few 14 TRBJ1-2 TRBV7-9 .
TGTGCCAGCAGCTTAGTAAATCTTCGGAACACTGAAGCTTTCTTT CASSLVNLRNTEAFF . 15 TRBJ1-1 TRBV7-9 .
TGTGCCAGCACCAGGGACACCGATGAGCAGTTCTTC CASTRDTDEQFF . 12 TRBJ2-1 TRBV12-3/TRBV12-4 .
TGCAGCGTGAAAAGGGGGGTGAACACTGAAGCTTTCTTT CSVKRGVNTEAFF few 13 TRBJ1-1 TRBV29-1 .
TGTGCCAGCAGTTACTCTCCAGGGAGGCCCGGGGAGCTGTTTTTT CASSYSPGRPGELFF few 15 TRBJ2-2 TRBV6-5 .
TGTGCCAGCAGAGGGGGACGGCAAAAGACCCAGTACTTC CASRGGRQKTQYF many 13 TRBJ2-5 TRBV25-1 .
TGCAGCGTTGCCCACGGACAGCAAGAGACCCAGTACTTC CSVAHGQQETQYF many 13 TRBJ2-5 TRBV29-1 .
TGTGCCAGCAGTCAAGACAGGGGGAGCGCAAGAGAGACCCAGTACTTC CASSQDRGSARETQYF . 16 TRBJ2-5 TRBV6-6 TRBD1
TGCAGTGCTAGTGGCCTATCTGAAGCTTTCTTT CSASGLSEAFF few 11 TRBJ1-1 TRBV20-1 .
TGTGCCATCAGTGAGTCGGACAGGGAGATCGACGGCTACACCTTC CAISESDREIDGYTF . 15 TRBJ1-2 TRBV10-3 TRBD1
TGTGCCAGCAGCTTGTTACAGGGGGGCGGCTACACCTTC CASSLLQGGGYTF many 13 TRBJ1-2 TRBV13 TRBD1
TGTGCCAGCAGCGCCCGGGACAGGGGTTCAGCTTTCTTT CASSARDRGSAFF . 13 TRBJ1-1 TRBV9 TRBD1
TGTGCCAGCAGCCGCGAAGGGGTGTCCTACAATGAGCAGTTCTTC CASSREGVSYNEQFF few 15 TRBJ2-1 TRBV7-2 .
TGTGCCAGCAGTCCGGGACTAGCGGGAGTGGGGTACTTC CASSPGLAGVGYF . 13 TRBJ2-5 TRBV6-5 TRBD2
TGTGCCAGCAGCCAGGGGCACAGTCAAGAGACCCAGTACTTC CASSQGHSQETQYF . 14 TRBJ2-5 TRBV3-1 .
TGTGCCACCAGCAGAGATCTGGACGTAACGAACACCGGGGAGCTGTTTTTT CATSRDLDVTNTGELFF . 17 TRBJ2-2 TRBV15 .